One sample yielded the 19 T cell receptor beta chains listed below, sequenced in a study of blood T cell repertoires in COVID-19. Here immunoSEQ multiplex PCR was the method, and the copy in TCRdb shows in-frame clones only, minus some. The sample carries about 150,000 clones, 70% to 85% recorded once. Material: peripheral blood. Source of these receptors: a woman aged 45-65 years in a cohort sampled during active or convalescent COVID-19.

This sequence joins TRBV9 and TRBJ2-2, with 7 bases matching TRBD1. After removal of 4 bases from V and 4 bases from J, the junction contained 4 bases not matched to a gene. Germline lookup yields CDR1 SGDLS and CDR2 YYNGEE. The CDR3 covers 14 residues. DNA of the CDR3: TGTGCCAGCAGCCCAGGGGACAGCACCGGGGAGCTGTTTTTT. This encodes CASSPGDSTGELFF. Complete variable domain (other parts from reference TRBV9 and TRBJ2-2): DSGVTQTPKHLITATGQRVTLRCSPRSGDLSVYWYQQSLDQGLQFLIQYYNGEERAKGNILERFSAQQFPDLHSELNLSSLELGDSALYFCASSPGDSTGELFFGEGSRLTVL.

The chain employs TRBV5-6 and TRBJ2-7; 7 bases align to TRBD1. The CDR3 extends over 14 amino acids. From germline, CDR1 is SGHDT and CDR2 YYEEEE. V trimming: 4 bases; J trimming: 3 bases; junction bases outside the gene matches: 7. The CDR3: CASSRQGDGYEQYF. CDR3 nucleotide sequence: TGTGCCAGCAGCCGCCAGGGGGACGGCTACGAGCAGTACTTC.

The V and J genes are TRBV6-6 and TRBJ2-5; possibly TRBD2 for D (5 bases). This CDR3 has 12 residues. Trimming cost V 10 bases and J 0 bases, with 9 bases left between them. Germline V gives CDR1 MNHNY, CDR2 SVGAGI (reference sequence). As DNA, the CDR3 is TGTGCCACCAGGCGGGACCAAGAGACCCAGTACTTC. Protein: CATRRDQETQYF.

The CDR3 sequence is CASSLNELEQYF. DNA for the CDR3: TGTGCCAGCAGCCTCAACGAGCTCGAGCAGTACTTC. The J gene is TRBJ2-7, the V gene TRBV5-4, with D uncertain. Germline CDR1 reads SGHNT; CDR2 reads YYREEE (reference sequence). V shed 4 bases and J shed 6 bases, with 11 bases lying between them. The CDR3 is 12 residues long.

This clone occurred once. The chain uses TRBV19 and TRBJ2-3; 7 bases line up with TRBD1. The CDR3 runs to 16 residues. Germline trimming cut 5 bases from V and 0 bases from J; bases unmatched to any gene: 8. CDR1 LNHDA and CDR2 SQIVND come from the germline V gene (reference sequence). In nucleotides, the CDR3 is TGTGCCAGTAGTTGGGGGACAGTGCCTAGCACAGATACGCAGTATTTT. This sequence encodes CASSWGTVPSTDTQYF.

V gene TRBV4-3 combines with J gene TRBJ2-7; 7 bases map to TRBD1. CDR3 length equals 14 residues. V shed 4 bases and J 3 bases; nucleotides not matched to a gene: 6. CDR1 LGHNA and CDR2 YSLEER come from the germline V gene. For the CDR3, the DNA is TGCGCCAGCAGCCCCTTCACAGGGGTCTACGAGCAGTACTTC. The encoded protein is CASSPFTGVYEQYF.

This clone was observed once. The gene calls are TRBV4-2 and TRBJ2-5, with 8 bases matching TRBD2. Germline lookup yields CDR1 LGHNA and CDR2 YNFKEQ. Trimming took 1 base from V and 2 from J; bases not matched to a gene: 3. The CDR3 extends over 15 amino acids. The CDR3 coding sequence is TGTGCCAGCAGCCAAGTGAGCGGGGGTCAAGAGACCCAGTACTTC. Translated: CASSQVSGGQETQYF.

The gene calls are TRBV9 and TRBJ2-1; tentative D call: TRBD1 (5 bases). Looked up from germline, CDR1 is SGDLS and CDR2 is YYNGEE. V lost 0 bases, J lost 7 bases, and 5 bases lay in between. This CDR3 spans 12 amino acids. This CDR3 reads CASSVAGNEQFF. In DNA form, the CDR3 reads TGTGCCAGCAGCGTAGCAGGGAATGAGCAGTTCTTC.

The rearrangement joins TRBV6-6 to TRBJ1-6; TRBD1 matches at 9 bases. Germline CDR1 is MNHNY and CDR2 is SVGAGI (reference sequence). V dropped 6 bases and J dropped 0; count of bases not matched to a gene: 6. The CDR3 is made up of 17 amino acids. The CDR3 nucleotides read TGTGCCAGCAGACGACGACAGGGGGTCTCCTATAATTCACCCCTCCACTTT. Translation: CASRRRQGVSYNSPLHF.

The chain links TRBV5-6 to TRBJ2-5; a weak D match, TRBD2 (5 bases). Trimming stripped 0 bases from V and 5 bases from J, with 8 bases between. This CDR3 region has 13 residues. Germline lookup yields CDR1 SGHDT and CDR2 YYEEEE. Here the CDR3 reads CASSLGAGETQYF. Here the CDR3 DNA reads TGTGCCAGCAGCTTGGGTGCGGGCGAGACCCAGTACTTC.

The chain employs TRBV9 and TRBJ2-3; 14 bases are a match to TRBD2. This CDR3 has 17 residues. Germline loops: CDR1 SGDLS, CDR2 YYNGEE. Trimming took 0 bases from V and 3 from J; bases not matched to a gene: 3. The CDR3 nucleotides are TGTGCCAGCAGCGTAGGAGGGACTAGCGGGGGAACAGATACGCAGTATTTT. Amino acid sequence: CASSVGGTSGGTDTQYF.

V is TRBV10-2 and J is TRBJ1-6; no reliable D call. This CDR3 comprises 16 residues. The V end lost 2 bases, the J end lost 4 bases, and 12 bases lay between the germline ends. The V gene's germline CDR1 is WSHSY and CDR2 SAAADI. CDR3 sequence (DNA): TGCGCCAGCAGTGAGGTCGGGGATCCGTATAATTCACCCCTCCACTTT. Translating it yields CASSEVGDPYNSPLHF.

The rearrangement links TRBV18 to TRBJ2-1; D uncertain. Trimming pared 0 bases from V and 8 bases from J, leaving 11 bases between. CDR1 and CDR2 (germline): KGHSH, LQKENI. The CDR3 has 14 amino acids. The CDR3 loop reads CASSPPSTFDEQFF. In DNA form, the CDR3 reads TGTGCCAGCTCACCACCTAGCACGTTCGATGAGCAGTTCTTC.

This chain connects TRBV10-3 to TRBJ2-3; tentative D call: TRBD2 (5 bases). The CDR3 runs 14 residues. V was trimmed by 4 bases and J by 2 bases, leaving 10 bases between them. Per germline, CDR1 ENHRY and CDR2 SYGVKD. CDR3 sequence: CAISAVGVTDTQYF. DNA for the CDR3: TGTGCCATCAGTGCTGTGGGAGTCACAGATACGCAGTATTTT.

The rearrangement uses TRBV10-3 and TRBJ2-1, with a tentative D call TRBD2 (6 bases). V lost 9 bases, J lost 3 bases, and 12 bases lay in between. The CDR3 sequence is 13 residues long. Germline-derived CDR1 and CDR2 are ENHRY and SYGVKD. CDR3 sequence reads: CAMGEDRYNEQFF. The CDR3, as DNA: TGTGCCATGGGGGAGGACCGCTACAATGAGCAGTTCTTC.

This chain uses TRBV5-6 with TRBJ1-4, with D unclear. Germline-derived CDR1 and CDR2 are SGHDT and YYEEEE. Trimming removed 4 bases from V and 8 bases from J, with 18 bases in between. The CDR3 covers 15 residues. In DNA, the CDR3 is TGTGCCAGCAGCCTCCTCACCGAGAGCATAGAAAAACTGTTTTTT. Encoded protein: CASSLLTESIEKLFF.

The J gene is TRBJ1-1, the V gene TRBV27, with TRBD1 identical over 9 bases. The length of the CDR3 is 15 residues. From germline, CDR1 is MNHEY and CDR2 SMNVEV (reference sequence). V lost 5 bases, J lost 3 bases, and 7 bases stayed unmatched. CDR3 nucleotide sequence: TGTGCCAGCAGTCAACCGACAGGGGGGGACACTGAAGCTTTCTTT. As protein: CASSQPTGGDTEAFF.

V usage is TRBV18 and J usage is TRBJ1-4; tentatively, D is TRBD1 (6 bases). The V end was cut by 6 bases, the J end by 2 bases, with 16 bases between. The CDR3 sequence is 16 residues long. Germline CDR1 reads KGHSH; CDR2 reads LQKENI. This CDR3 reads CASSLQTGRTNEKLFF. Here the CDR3 DNA reads TGTGCCAGCTCGCTACAGACAGGACGCACTAATGAAAAACTGTTTTTT.

This chain links TRBV4-2 with TRBJ2-2; D may be TRBD1 (5 bases). Germline V lookup: CDR1 LGHNA, CDR2 YNFKEQ. V shed 2 bases and J shed 0 bases, with 13 bases lying between them. This CDR3 has 17 amino acids. The CDR3 loop is CASSQTLGHANTGELFF. The CDR3 DNA is TGTGCCAGCAGCCAAACCCTCGGACACGCGAACACCGGGGAGCTGTTTTTT.